The rows below give T cell receptor beta chains drawn from one sample of a study of T cells in Graves' hyperthyroidism and ophthalmopathy. From the multiplex PCR reads, TCRdb called clonotypes with MiXCR, one entry per CDR3 protein. Of around 380,000 distinct CDR3 sequences listed, roughly 13% were seen once; the top ten hold roughly 20%. Sequencing input: blood. These receptors all come from a man aged 25 to 45 with Graves' hyperthyroidism that later progressed to Graves' ophthalmopathy. Both conserved end residues are part of each CDR3. The D gene is left open where the match is weak. Clone size is given for some rows only: seen once, a few or many times, or a class if the clone is expanded.

d_call: NA
clone_size: many
j_call: TRBJ2-3
v_call: TRBV5-5
cdr3_aa: CASSLSPGVDTQYF
cdr3_nt: TGTGCCAGCAGCCTCAGCCCGGGGGTAGATACGCAGTATTTT

d_call: TRBD1
clone_size: many
j_call: TRBJ2-7
v_call: TRBV2
cdr3_aa: CASRDGQGWYEQYF
cdr3_nt: TGTGCCAGCAGGGATGGACAGGGATGGTACGAGCAGTACTTC

d_call: TRBD2
clone_size: NA
j_call: TRBJ2-1
v_call: TRBV10-3
cdr3_aa: CAISDLAGGDNEQFF
cdr3_nt: TGTGCCATCAGTGATCTAGCGGGGGGCGACAATGAGCAGTTCTTC

d_call: TRBD1
clone_size: many
j_call: TRBJ1-1
v_call: TRBV12-5
cdr3_aa: CASGRDSFREAFF
cdr3_nt: TGTGCTAGTGGTCGGGACAGCTTCAGGGAAGCTTTCTTT

d_call: NA
clone_size: NA
j_call: TRBJ2-7
v_call: TRBV12-3/TRBV12-4
cdr3_aa: CASSPGGFFSGVRDSYEQYF
cdr3_nt: TGTGCCAGCAGCCCCGGGGGGTTTTTTTCAGGGGTGAGGGACTCCTACGAGCAGTACTTC

d_call: TRBD1
clone_size: NA
j_call: TRBJ1-4
v_call: TRBV9
cdr3_aa: CASSAGTEATNEKLFF
cdr3_nt: TGTGCCAGCAGCGCAGGGACAGAGGCAACTAATGAAAAACTGTTTTTT

d_call: TRBD1
clone_size: few
j_call: TRBJ1-5
v_call: TRBV4-2
cdr3_aa: CASSQGTGGHQPQHF
cdr3_nt: TGTGCCAGCAGCCAGGGGACAGGGGGGCATCAGCCCCAGCATTTT

d_call: NA
clone_size: many
j_call: TRBJ1-1
v_call: TRBV7-8
cdr3_aa: CASSLAGLTEAFF
cdr3_nt: TGTGCCAGCAGCTTAGCTGGGCTGACTGAAGCTTTCTTT

d_call: NA
clone_size: many
j_call: TRBJ1-5
v_call: TRBV6-1
cdr3_aa: CASSPRGTSNQPQHF
cdr3_nt: TGTGCCAGCAGTCCTCGGGGTACTAGCAATCAGCCCCAGCATTTT

d_call: NA
clone_size: few
j_call: TRBJ2-7
v_call: TRBV6-4
cdr3_aa: CASSDWVWGNYEQYF
cdr3_nt: TGTGCCAGCAGTGATTGGGTCTGGGGTAACTACGAGCAGTACTTC

d_call: TRBD1
clone_size: few
j_call: TRBJ1-2
v_call: TRBV3-1
cdr3_aa: CASSRGGPTGSIVGYTF
cdr3_nt: TGTGCCAGCAGCCGGGGGGGACCGACAGGGTCTATTGTTGGCTACACCTTC

d_call: TRBD1
clone_size: NA
j_call: TRBJ1-6
v_call: TRBV30
cdr3_aa: CAWSPGTGVNSPLHF
cdr3_nt: TGTGCCTGGAGCCCCGGGACAGGAGTTAATTCACCCCTCCACTTT

d_call: NA
clone_size: many
j_call: TRBJ2-5
v_call: TRBV28
cdr3_aa: CASSLLAGAQETQYF
cdr3_nt: TGTGCCAGCAGTTTATTGGCGGGGGCCCAAGAGACCCAGTACTTC

d_call: NA
clone_size: NA
j_call: TRBJ1-1
v_call: TRBV11-3
cdr3_aa: CASNQHPGTEAFF
cdr3_nt: TGTGCCAGCAACCAACACCCGGGGACTGAAGCTTTCTTT

d_call: NA
clone_size: many
j_call: TRBJ1-6
v_call: TRBV28
cdr3_aa: CASSFAYSPLHF
cdr3_nt: TGTGCCAGCAGTTTCGCCTATTCACCCCTCCACTTT

d_call: NA
clone_size: many
j_call: TRBJ2-2
v_call: TRBV5-8
cdr3_aa: CASSFGVGELFF
cdr3_nt: TGTGCCAGCAGCTTTGGGGTCGGGGAGCTGTTTTTT

d_call: NA
clone_size: few
j_call: TRBJ1-1
v_call: TRBV6-5
cdr3_aa: CASSYSYNPSVAEAFF
cdr3_nt: TGTGCCAGCAGTTACTCGTATAATCCGTCTGTCGCTGAAGCTTTCTTT

d_call: NA
clone_size: many
j_call: TRBJ2-3
v_call: TRBV4-1
cdr3_aa: CASSQMPRTDTQYF
cdr3_nt: TGCGCCAGCAGCCAAATGCCCCGGACAGATACGCAGTATTTT

d_call: NA
clone_size: many
j_call: TRBJ1-4
v_call: TRBV15
cdr3_aa: CATWTPSTNEKLFF
cdr3_nt: TGTGCCACTTGGACCCCTTCAACTAATGAAAAACTGTTTTTT

d_call: NA
clone_size: NA
j_call: TRBJ1-1
v_call: TRBV2
cdr3_aa: CASREQQGYTEAFF
cdr3_nt: TGTGCCAGCAGAGAACAACAGGGATACACTGAAGCTTTCTTT

d_call: TRBD1
clone_size: many
j_call: TRBJ1-4
v_call: TRBV28
cdr3_aa: CASSLGGQGNNEKLFF
cdr3_nt: TGTGCCAGCAGTTTGGGGGGACAGGGGAATAATGAAAAACTGTTTTTT

d_call: TRBD1
clone_size: NA
j_call: TRBJ1-4
v_call: TRBV19
cdr3_aa: CASSGTGYEGREKLFF
cdr3_nt: TGTGCCAGTAGTGGGACAGGGTACGAAGGACGCGAAAAACTGTTTTTT

d_call: NA
clone_size: NA
j_call: TRBJ2-6
v_call: TRBV5-1
cdr3_aa: CASSLQAGAGANVLTF
cdr3_nt: TGCGCCAGCAGCTTGCAGGCTGGAGCTGGGGCCAACGTCCTGACTTTC

d_call: TRBD1
clone_size: NA
j_call: TRBJ1-2
v_call: TRBV29-1
cdr3_aa: CSVVTGAGYTF
cdr3_nt: TGCAGCGTCGTGACAGGGGCAGGCTACACCTTC

d_call: NA
clone_size: many
j_call: TRBJ2-7
v_call: TRBV27
cdr3_aa: CASSWKAVAYEQYF
cdr3_nt: TGTGCCAGCAGTTGGAAGGCGGTGGCCTACGAGCAGTACTTC

d_call: NA
clone_size: many
j_call: TRBJ1-2
v_call: TRBV28
cdr3_aa: CASRVWGSAYGYTF
cdr3_nt: TGTGCCAGCAGGGTCTGGGGGAGCGCCTATGGCTACACCTTC

d_call: NA
clone_size: NA
j_call: TRBJ2-1
v_call: TRBV5-1
cdr3_aa: CASSAMTGNNEQFF
cdr3_nt: TGCGCCAGCAGCGCGATGACAGGTAACAATGAGCAGTTCTTC

d_call: NA
clone_size: many
j_call: TRBJ2-7
v_call: TRBV12-3/TRBV12-4
cdr3_aa: CASSFGQYEQYF
cdr3_nt: TGTGCCAGCAGTTTCGGACAGTACGAGCAGTACTTC

d_call: NA
clone_size: many
j_call: TRBJ2-1
v_call: TRBV28
cdr3_aa: CASSFYVDEQFF
cdr3_nt: TGTGCCAGCAGTTTTTACGTCGATGAGCAGTTCTTC

d_call: TRBD1
clone_size: many
j_call: TRBJ1-4
v_call: TRBV6-1
cdr3_aa: CASSPRDRSDEKLFF
cdr3_nt: TGTGCCAGCAGTCCCCGGGACAGGTCAGATGAAAAACTGTTTTTT

d_call: NA
clone_size: many
j_call: TRBJ1-6
v_call: TRBV11-2
cdr3_aa: CASSGRVPRNSPLHF
cdr3_nt: TGTGCCAGCAGTGGCAGGGTTCCTCGTAATTCACCCCTCCACTTT

d_call: NA
clone_size: NA
j_call: TRBJ2-7
v_call: TRBV19
cdr3_aa: CASMSRVTYEQYF
cdr3_nt: TGTGCCAGTATGAGTAGGGTAACCTACGAGCAGTACTTC

d_call: NA
clone_size: NA
j_call: TRBJ1-5
v_call: TRBV28
cdr3_aa: CASSSLWGDSNQPQHF
cdr3_nt: TGTGCCAGCAGTTCCCTCTGGGGGGATAGCAATCAGCCCCAGCATTTT

d_call: NA
clone_size: NA
j_call: TRBJ1-1
v_call: TRBV20-1
cdr3_aa: CSAREWTETENTEASF
cdr3_nt: TGCAGTGCTAGAGAATGGACAGAAACGGAGAACACTGAAGCTTCCTTT

d_call: NA
clone_size: many
j_call: TRBJ2-3
v_call: TRBV9
cdr3_aa: CASSAGISTDTQYF
cdr3_nt: TGTGCCAGCAGCGCTGGGATTAGCACAGATACGCAGTATTTT

d_call: TRBD1
clone_size: many
j_call: TRBJ2-1
v_call: TRBV20-1
cdr3_aa: CSARDRAIAPGNEQFF
cdr3_nt: TGCAGTGCGAGGGACAGGGCGATCGCTCCCGGGAATGAGCAGTTCTTC

d_call: TRBD2
clone_size: NA
j_call: TRBJ2-3
v_call: TRBV3-1
cdr3_aa: CASSHRGGSTDTQYF
cdr3_nt: TGTGCCAGCAGCCATCGGGGGGGAAGCACAGATACGCAGTATTTT

d_call: TRBD2
clone_size: NA
j_call: TRBJ2-3
v_call: TRBV12-3/TRBV12-4
cdr3_aa: CASSLSPPLAGTTDTQYF
cdr3_nt: TGTGCCAGCAGTTTAAGCCCCCCACTAGCGGGGACCACAGATACGCAGTATTTT

d_call: NA
clone_size: NA
j_call: TRBJ2-7
v_call: TRBV6-1
cdr3_aa: CASQLSSGNYEQYF
cdr3_nt: TGTGCCAGTCAACTCAGTTCAGGGAACTACGAGCAGTACTTC

d_call: NA
clone_size: many
j_call: TRBJ1-4
v_call: TRBV6-1
cdr3_aa: CASSYTGWAVGNEKLFF
cdr3_nt: TGTGCCAGCAGTTACACCGGGTGGGCGGTGGGTAATGAAAAACTGTTTTTT

d_call: NA
clone_size: NA
j_call: TRBJ2-5
v_call: TRBV5-1
cdr3_aa: CASSLAPSREGAEETQYF
cdr3_nt: TGCGCCAGCAGCTTGGCCCCCTCGAGGGAGGGGGCAGAGGAGACCCAGTACTTC

d_call: NA
clone_size: many
j_call: TRBJ2-7
v_call: TRBV30
cdr3_aa: CAWSVGTPPNEQYF
cdr3_nt: TGTGCCTGGAGTGTCGGGACACCACCTAACGAGCAGTACTTC

d_call: TRBD1
clone_size: few
j_call: TRBJ2-7
v_call: TRBV2
cdr3_aa: CASRMGQIYEQYF
cdr3_nt: TGTGCCAGCAGGATGGGACAGATCTACGAGCAGTACTTC

d_call: TRBD1
clone_size: NA
j_call: TRBJ2-6
v_call: TRBV6-1
cdr3_aa: CASRRGTVNSGANVLTF
cdr3_nt: TGTGCCAGCAGAAGGGGGACAGTCAACTCTGGGGCCAACGTCCTGACTTTC

d_call: NA
clone_size: few
j_call: TRBJ1-5
v_call: TRBV12-3/TRBV12-4
cdr3_aa: CASSWTVDQPQHF
cdr3_nt: TGTGCCAGCAGTTGGACAGTTGATCAGCCCCAGCATTTT

d_call: NA
clone_size: many
j_call: TRBJ2-7
v_call: TRBV20-1
cdr3_aa: CSARRHQGYEQYF
cdr3_nt: TGCAGTGCTAGACGGCACCAAGGCTACGAGCAGTACTTC

d_call: TRBD1
clone_size: few
j_call: TRBJ1-1
v_call: TRBV5-1
cdr3_aa: CASSLSRDRMAEAFF
cdr3_nt: TGCGCCAGCAGCTTGTCCCGGGACAGGATGGCTGAAGCTTTCTTT

d_call: TRBD2
clone_size: few
j_call: TRBJ2-7
v_call: TRBV11-2
cdr3_aa: CASSLRLASGGSENEQYF
cdr3_nt: TGTGCCAGCAGCTTAAGGCTGGCTAGCGGGGGGTCGGAGAACGAGCAGTACTTC

d_call: TRBD2
clone_size: many
j_call: TRBJ2-5
v_call: TRBV7-2
cdr3_aa: CASSLAGGKETQYF
cdr3_nt: TGTGCCAGCAGCTTGGCGGGGGGCAAAGAGACCCAGTACTTC

d_call: TRBD1
clone_size: few
j_call: TRBJ2-7
v_call: TRBV5-6
cdr3_aa: CASSSTGSLSYEQYF
cdr3_nt: TGTGCCAGCAGCTCGACAGGGTCGTTATCCTACGAGCAGTACTTC

d_call: TRBD1
clone_size: few
j_call: TRBJ1-2
v_call: TRBV5-5
cdr3_aa: CASSLVGTGYGYTF
cdr3_nt: TGTGCCAGCAGCTTGGTGGGGACAGGGTATGGCTACACCTTC

d_call: NA
clone_size: many
j_call: TRBJ1-2
v_call: TRBV6-1
cdr3_aa: CASSEIENYGYTF
cdr3_nt: TGTGCCAGCAGTGAAATAGAGAACTATGGCTACACCTTC

d_call: NA
clone_size: NA
j_call: TRBJ1-5
v_call: TRBV10-3
cdr3_aa: CATTGNSNQPQHF
cdr3_nt: TGTGCCACTACAGGGAATAGCAATCAGCCCCAGCATTTT

d_call: TRBD2
clone_size: NA
j_call: TRBJ2-1
v_call: TRBV27
cdr3_aa: CASSLGELAGDEQFF
cdr3_nt: TGTGCCAGCAGTTTAGGGGAACTAGCGGGGGATGAGCAGTTCTTC

d_call: NA
clone_size: many
j_call: TRBJ2-7
v_call: TRBV7-9
cdr3_aa: CASSPNSYEQYF
cdr3_nt: TGTGCCAGCAGCCCCAACAGCTACGAGCAGTACTTC

d_call: TRBD2
clone_size: many
j_call: TRBJ2-1
v_call: TRBV11-3
cdr3_aa: CASSKDSGSSYNEQFF
cdr3_nt: TGTGCCAGCAGCAAGGATAGCGGGAGCTCCTACAATGAGCAGTTCTTC

d_call: TRBD1
clone_size: many
j_call: TRBJ1-6
v_call: TRBV6-1
cdr3_aa: CASSSNFPTGGNSPLHF
cdr3_nt: TGTGCCAGCAGTTCCAACTTCCCAACAGGGGGCAATTCACCCCTCCACTTT

d_call: TRBD2
clone_size: many
j_call: TRBJ2-7
v_call: TRBV28
cdr3_aa: CASSSHPSGGVTYEQYF
cdr3_nt: TGTGCCAGCAGTTCTCACCCTAGCGGGGGGGTGACCTACGAGCAGTACTTC